The source of this TCR beta chain is a study of vaccination and CD4 T cells after COVID-19. This CDR3 has 12 amino acids. Trimming took 2 bases from V and 8 from J, leaving 12 bases between them. CDR1 is DFQATT, CDR2 SNEGSKA, per germline (reference sequence). Whole-study findings and limits: Median SARS-CoV-2-reactive clonotype numbers went up from around 20 to 38, but not significantly.

Cultured CD4+ T-cell DNA underwent Oncomine TCR Beta short-read sequencing. A single record per CDR3 protein comes from TCRdb applying MiXCR to the PCR reads. The repertoire has 8,500 to 13,000 distinct CDR3 sequences, approximately 48% of them found once; the top ten carry 29%. This clonotype occurred a few times. What it binds is not known. As for treatment: 10-day PBMC culture with coronavirus spike peptide pools or control peptides (ViraFEST assay). The ViraFEST method relied on peptide pools to expand antigen-specific T cells, followed by TCR sequencing. Sequencing was performed on CD4+ T cells from blood, cultured in vitro. The chain links TRBV20-1 to TRBJ1-2; maybe TRBD1 (5 bases). The origin of this receptor is a human donor who had recovered from COVID-19. CDR3 nucleotide sequence: TGCAGTGCTAGATGGCAGGGCAGGGGCTACACCTTC. Encoded protein: CSARWQGRGYTF.